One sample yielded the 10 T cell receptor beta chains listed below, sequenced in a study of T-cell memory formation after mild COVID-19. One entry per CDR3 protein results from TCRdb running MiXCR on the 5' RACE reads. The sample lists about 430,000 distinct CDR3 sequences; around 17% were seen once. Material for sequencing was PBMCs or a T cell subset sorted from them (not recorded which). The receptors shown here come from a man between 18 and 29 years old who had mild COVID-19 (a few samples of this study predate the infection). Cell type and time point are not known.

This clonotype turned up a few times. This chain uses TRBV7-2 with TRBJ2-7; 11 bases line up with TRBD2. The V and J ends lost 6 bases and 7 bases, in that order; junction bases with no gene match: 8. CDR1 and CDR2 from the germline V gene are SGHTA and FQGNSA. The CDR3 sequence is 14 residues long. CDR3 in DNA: TGTGCCAGCAGACTAGCGGGGGCGCGGGGGGAGCAGTACTTC. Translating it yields CASRLAGARGEQYF. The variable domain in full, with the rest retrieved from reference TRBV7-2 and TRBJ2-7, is GAGVSQSPSNKVTEKGKDVELRCDPISGHTALYWYRQSLGQGLEFLIYFQGNSAPDKSGLPSDRFSAERTGGSVSTLTIQRTQQEDSAVYLCASRLAGARGEQYFGPGTRLTVT.

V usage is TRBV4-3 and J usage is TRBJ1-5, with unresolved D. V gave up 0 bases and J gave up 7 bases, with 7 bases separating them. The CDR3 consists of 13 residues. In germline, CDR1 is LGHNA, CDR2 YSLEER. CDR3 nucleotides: TGCGCCAGCAGCCAAGATTGGGCACAGCCCCAGCATTTT. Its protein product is CASSQDWAQPQHF.

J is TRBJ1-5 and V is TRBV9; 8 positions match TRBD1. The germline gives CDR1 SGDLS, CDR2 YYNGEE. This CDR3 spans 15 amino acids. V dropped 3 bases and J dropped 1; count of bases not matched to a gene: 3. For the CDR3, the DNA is TGTGCCAGCAGCGCAACAGGGGGAAGCAATCAGCCCCAGCATTTT. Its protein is CASSATGGSNQPQHF.

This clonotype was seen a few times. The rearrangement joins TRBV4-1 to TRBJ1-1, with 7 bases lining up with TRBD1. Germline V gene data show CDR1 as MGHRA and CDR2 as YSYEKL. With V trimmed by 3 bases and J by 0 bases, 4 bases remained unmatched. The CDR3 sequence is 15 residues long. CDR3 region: CASSHHGTVNTEAFF. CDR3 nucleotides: TGCGCCAGCAGCCATCATGGGACAGTGAACACTGAAGCTTTCTTT.

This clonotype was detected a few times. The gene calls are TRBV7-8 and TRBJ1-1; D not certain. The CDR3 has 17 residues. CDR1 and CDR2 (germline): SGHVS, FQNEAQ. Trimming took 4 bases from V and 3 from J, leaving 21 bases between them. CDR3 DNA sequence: TGTGCCAGCAGCTCGCGGACCCCGCTGATTGCGGACACTGAAGCTTTCTTT. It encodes CASSSRTPLIADTEAFF.

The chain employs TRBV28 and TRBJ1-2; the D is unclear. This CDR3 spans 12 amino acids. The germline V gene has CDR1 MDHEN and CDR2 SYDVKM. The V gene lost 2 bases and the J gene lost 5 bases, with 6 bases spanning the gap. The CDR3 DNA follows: TGTGCCAGCAGTTTAGTTCAGTATGGCTACACCTTC. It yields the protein CASSLVQYGYTF.

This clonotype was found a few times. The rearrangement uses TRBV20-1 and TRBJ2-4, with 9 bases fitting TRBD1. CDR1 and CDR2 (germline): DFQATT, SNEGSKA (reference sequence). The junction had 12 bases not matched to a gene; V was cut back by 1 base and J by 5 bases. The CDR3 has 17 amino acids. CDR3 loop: CSARGFGDRVSENIQYF. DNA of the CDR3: TGCAGTGCTAGAGGGTTCGGGGACAGGGTATCGGAAAACATTCAGTACTTC.

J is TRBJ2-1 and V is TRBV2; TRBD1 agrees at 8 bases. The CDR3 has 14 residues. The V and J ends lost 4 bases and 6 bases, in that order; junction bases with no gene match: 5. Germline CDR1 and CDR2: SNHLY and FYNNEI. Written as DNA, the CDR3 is TGTGCCAGCAGTGGGACAGGGAAGGTCAATGAGCAGTTCTTC. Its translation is CASSGTGKVNEQFF.

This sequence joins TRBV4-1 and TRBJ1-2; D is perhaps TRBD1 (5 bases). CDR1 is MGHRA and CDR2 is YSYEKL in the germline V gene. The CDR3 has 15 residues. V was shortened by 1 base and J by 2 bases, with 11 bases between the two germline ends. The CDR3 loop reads CASSQVLQANYGYTF. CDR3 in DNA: TGCGCCAGCAGCCAAGTCTTACAGGCGAACTATGGCTACACCTTC.

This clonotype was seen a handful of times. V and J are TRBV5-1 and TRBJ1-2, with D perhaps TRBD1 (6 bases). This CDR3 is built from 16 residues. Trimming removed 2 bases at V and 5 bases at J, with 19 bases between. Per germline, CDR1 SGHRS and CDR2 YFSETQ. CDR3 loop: CASSLSPTGKLYGYTF. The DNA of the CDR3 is TGCGCCAGCAGCTTATCTCCCACAGGGAAACTTTATGGCTACACCTTC.